The 6 T cell receptor beta chains presented below share a single source sample, sequenced in a study of CD8+ T cells in alopecia areata. cDNA reverse transcribed from extracted RNA served as the sequencing template. TCRdb's table, derived via immunoSEQ multiplex PCR, lists solely in-frame clones and lacks some. The sample lists some 180,000 clones, about 63% occurring once. The material was CD4+ T cells sorted from blood, obtained at week 0. The receptor source for this set is a human donor with alopecia areata.

The chain combines TRBV10-3 with TRBJ1-2, with 8 bases aligning to TRBD1. After removal of 6 bases from V and 3 bases from J, the junction contained 6 bases not matched to a gene. Germline V gene data show CDR1 as ENHRY and CDR2 as SYGVKD. CDR3 length: 14 amino acids. CDR3 nucleotides: TGTGCCATCAGCCCGGACAGGGTCGACTATGGCTACACCTTC. Protein product: CAISPDRVDYGYTF.

This sequence joins TRBV30 and TRBJ1-6; 8 bases are shared with TRBD1. The CDR3 is 14 amino acids. Germline-derived CDR1 and CDR2 are GTSNPN and SVGIG (reference sequence). The trim removed 3 bases at V and 6 bases at J, leaving 4 bases unmatched. The CDR3 loop reads CAWSPGQANSPLHF. The CDR3 region has the DNA TGTGCCTGGAGCCCGGGACAGGCTAATTCACCCCTCCACTTT.

The chain combines TRBV9 with TRBJ2-1; no clear D. This CDR3 spans 14 amino acids. Germline assignment: CDR1 SGDLS and CDR2 YYNGEE. Trimming left V 4 bases short and J 6 bases short, with 14 bases between. This CDR3 is CASSLPGQGNEQFF. Written as DNA, the CDR3 is TGTGCCAGCAGCTTGCCCGGTCAAGGCAATGAGCAGTTCTTC.

V is TRBV13 and J is TRBJ2-3, with TRBD2 matching 7 bases. Germline V gene sequence: CDR1 PRHDT, CDR2 FYEKMQ (reference sequence). CDR3 length equals 16 residues. V shed 5 bases, J shed 2 bases, and the junction held 10 bases outside the gene matches. The DNA for the CDR3 is TGTGCCAGCAGCCGGGAGGCAGCGACCTTCACAGATACGCAGTATTTT. This translates into CASSREAATFTDTQYF.

J is TRBJ1-6 and V is TRBV5-1; D ambiguous. Germline lookup yields CDR1 SGHRS and CDR2 YFSETQ. Between the trimmed V and J ends, which lost 6 bases and 6 bases, there was a span of 10 bases. This CDR3 comprises 13 residues. CDR3 loop: CASKETVNSPLHF. CDR3 in DNA: TGCGCCAGCAAAGAAACAGTTAATTCACCCCTCCACTTT.

The V call is TRBV7-8, the J call TRBJ2-5, with D possibly called TRBD1 or TRBD2 (5 bases each). CDR1 SGHVS and CDR2 FQNEAQ come from the germline V gene. Trimming removed 5 bases from V and 5 bases from J, with 15 bases in between. The CDR3 totals 14 residues. The CDR3 coding sequence is TGTGCCAGCAGCGTCGGGGATGCAGGGGAGACCCAGTACTTC. Its translation is CASSVGDAGETQYF. Variable domain in full (rest from reference TRBV7-8 and TRBJ2-5): GAGVSQSPRYKVAKRGQDVALRCDPISGHVSLFWYQQALGQGPEFLTYFQNEAQLDKSGLPSDRFFAERPEGSVSTLKIQRTQQEDSAVYLCASSVGDAGETQYFGPGTRLLVL.